These 4 T cell receptor beta chains share one sample of origin, sequenced in a study of T cell changes during pregnancy in multiple sclerosis. The protocol was immunoSEQ multiplex PCR, while the TCRdb copy is restricted to in-frame clones and leaves out a portion. The sample consists of fewer than 40,000 clones, roughly 90% of them appearing once. The material sequenced was CD4+ T cells from peripheral blood mononuclear cells, taken in the second trimester of pregnancy. These receptor sequences come from a female donor with multiple sclerosis, enrolled in a pregnancy study.

This clone was observed a single time. The chain links TRBV18 to TRBJ2-6, with D maybe TRBD2 (6 bases). The V end was cut by 6 bases, the J end by 0 bases, with 15 bases between. CDR3 length: 17 amino acids. Germline loops: CDR1 KGHSH, CDR2 LQKENI. The CDR3 spells CASSRGLDNSGANVLTF. The DNA for the CDR3 is TGTGCCAGCTCGAGGGGACTCGATAACTCTGGGGCCAACGTCCTGACTTTC.

The V gene is TRBV29-1, the J gene TRBJ1-3, with TRBD1 matching over 10 bases. Trimming at V came to 5 bases and at J to 6 bases, leaving 7 bases not matched to a gene. The germline gives CDR1 SQVTM, CDR2 ANQGSEA. This CDR3 region has 14 residues. The DNA of the CDR3 is TGCAGCGTTCGGGACAGGGGCTGGGAAAACACCATATATTTT. Translation: CSVRDRGWENTIYF.

With regard to this clone: A junction end diverges from the germline sequence, so it may reflect a read error. This chain joins TRBV5-1 and TRBJ1-1; 7 bases agree with TRBD1. The CDR3 is 15 amino acids. Germline CDR1 and CDR2: SGHRS and YFSETQ. The CDR3 DNA reads as TGCGCCAGCAACTTGAAACAGGGGACAATCTCTGAAGCTTTCTTT. Its translation is CASNLKQGTISEAFF.

The chain carries TRBV2 and TRBJ2-7; D might be TRBD2 (6 bases). Per germline, CDR1 SNHLY and CDR2 FYNNEI. V shed 6 bases and J shed 7 bases, with 13 bases lying between them. The CDR3 extends over 12 amino acids. As DNA, the CDR3 is TGTGCCAGCAGATTCCAGAGCGGGGAGCAGTACTTC. It codes for CASRFQSGEQYF.